This T cell receptor beta chain was sequenced during a study of shared clonotypes between healthy human individuals. Here immunoSEQ multiplex PCR was the method, and the copy in TCRdb shows in-frame clones only, minus some. The table records about 580,000 clones, nearly 98% of them present only once. CD45RO-negative CD8 cells positively selected for CCR7 made up the naive population, which excluded terminally differentiated effector memory CD45RA+ cells. This receptor was taken from a man aged 30 to 39 in good health. Sequencing used naive CD8+ T cells sorted from blood.

In nucleotides, the CDR3 is TGCGCCAGCAGCCCCCTACCCCCGGGACAGCTCCAATTCTGGTACGAGCAGTACTTC. Protein product: CASSPLPPGQLQFWYEQYF. The chain couples TRBV4-1 to TRBJ2-7; TRBD1 aligns across 7 bases. Per germline, CDR1 MGHRA and CDR2 YSYEKL. The CDR3 contains 19 residues. V was pared by 4 bases and J by 4 bases, with 22 bases of the junction left unmatched.